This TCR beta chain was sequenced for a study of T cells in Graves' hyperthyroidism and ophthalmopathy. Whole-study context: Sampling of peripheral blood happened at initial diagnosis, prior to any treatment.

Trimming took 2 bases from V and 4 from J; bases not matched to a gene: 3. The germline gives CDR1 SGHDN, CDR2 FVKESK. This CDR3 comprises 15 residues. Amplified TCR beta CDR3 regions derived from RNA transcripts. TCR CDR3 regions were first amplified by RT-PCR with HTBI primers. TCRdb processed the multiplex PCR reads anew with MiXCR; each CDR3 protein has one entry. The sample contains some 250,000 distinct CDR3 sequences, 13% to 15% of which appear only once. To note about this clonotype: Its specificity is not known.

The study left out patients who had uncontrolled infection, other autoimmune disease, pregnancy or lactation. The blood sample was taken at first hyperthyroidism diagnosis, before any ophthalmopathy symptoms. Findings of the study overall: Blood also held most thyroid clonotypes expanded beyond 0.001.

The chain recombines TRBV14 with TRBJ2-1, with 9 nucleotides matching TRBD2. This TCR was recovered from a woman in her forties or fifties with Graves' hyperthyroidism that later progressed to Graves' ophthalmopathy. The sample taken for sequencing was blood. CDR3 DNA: TGTGCCAGCAGCCAAATAGCGGGAGCTTACAATGAGCAGTTCTTC. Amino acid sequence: CASSQIAGAYNEQFF.